This paragraph covers one T cell receptor beta chain sequence. This CDR3 has 12 residues. In germline, CDR1 is PRHDT, CDR2 FYEKMQ (reference sequence). The ends were cut back, 5 bases at V and 7 bases at J, with 9 bases in the middle. The sample originates from a study of shared T cell receptors in the human thymus. Only in-frame clones appear in the TCRdb table, and some are missing; sequencing was by immunoSEQ multiplex PCR. Altogether approximately 68,000 clones are present, more than 90% being singletons, with the ten largest covering around 0.033%. This rearrangement joins TRBV13 to TRBJ2-1, with a tentative D call TRBD2 (6 bases). Sequenced material: thymocytes. This clonotype was sampled from a human donor. This CDR3 reads CASSSRGNEQFF. DNA for the CDR3: TGTGCCAGCAGCAGTCGGGGGAATGAGCAGTTCTTC.